These T cell receptor beta chains were read from a single sample in a study of blood T cell repertoires in COVID-19. Assay: immunoSEQ multiplex PCR; the TCRdb copy retains only in-frame clones and omits some. The sample carries roughly 380,000 clones, around 84% recorded once. Material: peripheral blood. The receptors stem from a human donor with acute or convalescent COVID-19. The donor label of this sample is uncertain. The CDR3 runs from the conserved cysteine through the conserved F or W. D genes are given only for firm matches. Rows may omit the clone size; those that give it use once, few, many or a size class.

>TRBJ1-6|TRBV30|-|-
TGTGCCTGGAGTTCGGGCGGGTTGTCACCCCTCCACTTT
CAWSSGGLSPLHF
>TRBJ2-7|TRBV4-1|-|TRBD2
TGCGCCAGCAGCCAAGCGGGGCTAGCGGGAGTAGGCGAGCAGTACTTC
CASSQAGLAGVGEQYF
>TRBJ1-1|TRBV5-1|-|TRBD1
TGCGCCAGCAGCCCAGGGACAGGGGTTTCCATGAACACTGAAGCTTTCTTT
CASSPGTGVSMNTEAFF
>TRBJ1-3|TRBV7-9|-|TRBD1
TGTGCCAGCCCCCGGGACAGTGGAAACACCATATATTTT
CASPRDSGNTIYF
>TRBJ2-1|TRBV2|few|-
TGTGCCAGCAGTGAAGATGGCGGGGGCCTCTACAATGAGCAGTTCTTC
CASSEDGGGLYNEQFF
>TRBJ2-7|TRBV18|-|TRBD1
TGTGCCAGCTCACCACGAGGGACAGTGAGCTCCTACGAGCAGTACTTC
CASSPRGTVSSYEQYF
>TRBJ2-3|TRBV25-1|-|TRBD2
TGTGCCAGCAGTGAGCCCCCCACTAGCGGGTATAGCACAGATACGCAGTATTTT
CASSEPPTSGYSTDTQYF
>TRBJ1-2|TRBV29-1|few|TRBD1
TGCAGCGTTCTGTCCCGGAGGACAGGGCATGGCTACACCTTC
CSVLSRRTGHGYTF
>TRBJ1-2|TRBV6-5|-|-
TGTGCCGGTCAGCTTCAGGGAATGTCTGGCTACACCTTC
CAGQLQGMSGYTF
>TRBJ1-4|TRBV18|-|-
TGTGCCAGCTCACCACTTCCTGCAACTAATGAAAAACTGTTTTTT
CASSPLPATNEKLFF
>TRBJ2-1|TRBV7-9|-|-
TGTGCCAGCAGCTTAGGACAGCCTTACAATGAGCAGTTCTTC
CASSLGQPYNEQFF
>TRBJ2-7|TRBV30|-|TRBD2
TGTGCCGGCAGTAGCGGGAGCGATTACGAGCAGTACTTC
CAGSSGSDYEQYF
>TRBJ1-3|TRBV28|-|-
TGTGCCAGCAGTCCTCGAAACACCATATATTTT
CASSPRNTIYF
>TRBJ2-1|TRBV13|once|TRBD1
TGTGCCAGCAGTATCCTCAAGCAGGGGACAGGTGCCCTATCCTACAATGAGCAGTTCTTC
CASSILKQGTGALSYNEQFF
>TRBJ1-1|TRBV18|-|TRBD1
TGTGCCAGCTCACGACAGGGGAACACTGAAGCTTTCTTT
CASSRQGNTEAFF
>TRBJ1-1|TRBV4-1|-|TRBD1
TGCGCCAGCAGCCATACCGGGACAGGAATAATGAACACTGAAGCTTTCTTT
CASSHTGTGIMNTEAFF
>TRBJ2-1|TRBV5-1|-|TRBD2
TGCGCCAGCAGCTCCACCTGGGGCGGGGGGAACAATGAGCAGTTCTTC
CASSSTWGGGNNEQFF
>TRBJ1-5|TRBV12-2|-|-
TGTGCAAGTCGCTTAATTAGTTCTGGGGGGAATCAGCCCCAGCATTTT
CASRLISSGGNQPQHF
>TRBJ2-6|TRBV5-6|-|-
TGTGCCAGCAGCTTGGTTTCAGGGGCTGGGGCCAACGTCCTGACTTTC
CASSLVSGAGANVLTF
>TRBJ1-2|TRBV6-5|-|-
TGTGCCAGCAGAGGGGCCGGGACACGATACTATGGCTACACCTTC
CASRGAGTRYYGYTF
>TRBJ1-1|TRBV3-1/TRBV3-2|-|-
TGTGCCAGCAGCCAAGAAGCCCGGGTGAACACTGAAGCTTTCTTT
CASSQEARVNTEAFF
>TRBJ1-1|TRBV2|-|-
TGTGCCAGCAGGGCAGAAACGAACACTGAAGCTTTCTTT
CASRAETNTEAFF
>TRBJ1-2|TRBV3-1/TRBV3-2|-|-
TGTGCCAGCAGCCCAGGTAGTGGAGGGCACCTGTCTAACTATGGCTACACCTTC
CASSPGSGGHLSNYGYTF
>TRBJ2-2|TRBV6-5|-|-
TGTGCCAGCAGTCTCACCGGGGAGCTGTTTTTT
CASSLTGELFF
>TRBJ1-5|TRBV19|-|-
TGTGCCAGTAGTATGGGGCTAGGGATACAGCCCCAGCATTTT
CASSMGLGIQPQHF